The 9 T cell receptor beta chains below come from one sample, sequenced in a study of cytomegalovirus exposure and HLA in healthy donors. TCRdb's table, derived via immunoSEQ multiplex PCR, lists solely in-frame clones and lacks some. Of some 170,000 clones in the sample, around nine tenths were seen once. Sequenced input: PBMCs. These receptors originate from a woman in her 30s in good health and CMV-seronegative.

The chain recombines TRBV19 with TRBJ1-5; TRBD1 matches at 7 bases. The CDR3 loop spans 14 amino acids. The germline V gene encodes CDR1 LNHDA and CDR2 SQIVND (reference sequence). Trimming at V came to 11 bases and at J to 5 bases, leaving 12 bases not matched to a gene. The CDR3 DNA sequence: TGTGCCGCTAAACGACAGGGTGAAGATCAGCCCCAGCATTTT. The encoded protein is CAAKRQGEDQPQHF.

This sequence joins TRBV29-1 and TRBJ2-7; D may be TRBD2 (6 bases). This CDR3 has 13 residues. The germline CDR1 and CDR2 sequences are SQVTM and ANQGSEA. V was cut by 7 bases and J by 2 bases, with 15 bases left in between. The CDR3 reads CSALGGVAYEQYF. The CDR3 DNA is TGCAGCGCCCTAGGCGGGGTAGCCTACGAGCAGTACTTC.

This rearrangement joins TRBV4-1 to TRBJ1-5, with D unclear. This CDR3 region has 15 residues. V was clipped by 0 bases and J by 4 bases, with 10 bases between them. The germline CDR1 and CDR2 sequences are MGHRA and YSYEKL. CDR3 amino acids: CASSQDVAPNQPQHF. CDR3 DNA sequence: TGCGCCAGCAGCCAAGATGTGGCCCCTAATCAGCCCCAGCATTTT.

The rearrangement joins TRBV9 to TRBJ2-1; 8 bases fit TRBD1. The CDR3 sequence is 14 residues long. The V segment lost 3 bases and the J segment 9 bases; nucleotides outside the gene matches: 8. Germline V gives CDR1 SGDLS, CDR2 YYNGEE. CDR3 nucleotides: TGTGCCAGCAGCGAAGAATACAGGGGGACTGAGCAGTTCTTC. Translated: CASSEEYRGTEQFF.

V usage is TRBV9 and J usage is TRBJ2-2; no clear D gene. The ends were cut back, 0 bases at V and 2 bases at J, with 5 bases in the middle. Germline CDR1 and CDR2: SGDLS and YYNGEE. The CDR3 consists of 14 residues. CDR3 residues: CASSVVANTGELFF. CDR3 coding DNA: TGTGCCAGCAGCGTAGTAGCAAACACCGGGGAGCTGTTTTTT.

The chain joins TRBV7-9 to TRBJ1-4, with unresolved D. Germline-derived CDR1 and CDR2 are SEHNR and FQNEAQ (reference sequence). The CDR3 spans 14 residues. V was shortened by 1 base and J by 7 bases, with 10 bases between the two germline ends. The CDR3 spells CASSLGPEGEKLFF. The CDR3 nucleotides read TGTGCCAGCAGCTTAGGCCCGGAGGGTGAAAAACTGTTTTTT.

The chain uses TRBV6-1 and TRBJ2-2; D might be TRBD1 (6 bases). Germline CDR1 reads MNHNS; CDR2 reads SASEGT. The V and J ends lost 10 bases and 2 bases respectively, with 11 bases between them. There are 13 residues in the CDR3. This CDR3 reads CAIRDKNTGELFF. DNA for the CDR3: TGTGCCATCCGGGACAAAAACACCGGGGAGCTGTTTTTT.

This sequence joins TRBV5-6 and TRBJ2-7, with D maybe TRBD1 (6 bases). CDR3 length: 11 amino acids. Germline V gene sequence: CDR1 SGHDT, CDR2 YYEEEE. V lost 3 bases and J 6 bases, leaving 7 bases between the germline ends. The CDR3 region is CASSWGPEQYF. The CDR3 DNA reads as TGTGCCAGCAGCTGGGGGCCCGAGCAGTACTTC.

The J gene is TRBJ1-1, the V gene TRBV18; weak D call: TRBD1 (5 bases). This CDR3 has 15 residues. V shed 3 bases and J shed 3 bases, with 14 bases lying between them. Germline values: CDR1 KGHSH, CDR2 LQKENI. DNA for the CDR3: TGTGCCAGCTCACCCAACTCATTAGGGGACACTGAAGCTTTCTTT. Protein product: CASSPNSLGDTEAFF.